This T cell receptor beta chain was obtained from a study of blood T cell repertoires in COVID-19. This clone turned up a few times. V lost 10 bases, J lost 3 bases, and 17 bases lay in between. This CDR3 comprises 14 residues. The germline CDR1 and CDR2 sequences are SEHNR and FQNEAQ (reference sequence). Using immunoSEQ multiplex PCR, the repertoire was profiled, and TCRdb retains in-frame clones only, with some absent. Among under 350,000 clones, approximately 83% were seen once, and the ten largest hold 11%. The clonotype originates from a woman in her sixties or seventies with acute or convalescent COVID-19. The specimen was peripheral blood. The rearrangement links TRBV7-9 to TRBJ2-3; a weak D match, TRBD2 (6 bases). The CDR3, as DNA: TGTGCCACCAAAAAACTAGCTGGTACAGATACGCAGTATTTT. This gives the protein CATKKLAGTDTQYF.